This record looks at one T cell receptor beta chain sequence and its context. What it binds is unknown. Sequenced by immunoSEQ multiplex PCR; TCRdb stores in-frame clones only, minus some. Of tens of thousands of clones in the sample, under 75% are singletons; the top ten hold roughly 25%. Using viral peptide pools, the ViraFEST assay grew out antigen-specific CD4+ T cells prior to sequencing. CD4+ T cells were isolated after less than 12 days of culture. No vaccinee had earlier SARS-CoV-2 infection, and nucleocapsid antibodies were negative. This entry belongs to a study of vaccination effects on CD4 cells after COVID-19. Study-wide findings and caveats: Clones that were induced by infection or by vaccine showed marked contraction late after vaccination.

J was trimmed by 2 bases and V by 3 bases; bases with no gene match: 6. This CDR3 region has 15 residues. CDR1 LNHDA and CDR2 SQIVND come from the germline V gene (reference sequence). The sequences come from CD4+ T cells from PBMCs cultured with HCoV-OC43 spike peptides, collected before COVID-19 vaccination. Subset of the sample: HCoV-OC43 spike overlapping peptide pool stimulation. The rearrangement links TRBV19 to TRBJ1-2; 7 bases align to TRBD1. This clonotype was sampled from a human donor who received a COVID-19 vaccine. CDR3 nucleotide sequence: TGTGCCAGTAGTATCCCCGGACAGGCCAACTATGGCTACACCTTC. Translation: CASSIPGQANYGYTF.